The next 18 T cell receptor beta chains were all read from a single sample in a study of OX40 agonist ivuxolimab in advanced cancers. Method: immunoSEQ multiplex PCR; TCRdb's copy keeps in-frame clones and lacks some. The sample contains under 95,000 clones, around 86% of which appear only once. The source was CD4+ or CD8+ T cells sorted from blood, collected in a trial of the OX40 agonist ivuxolimab. The receptors here all came from an adult with an advanced solid tumor such as melanoma, head and neck, liver or kidney cancer.

This clone was found a few times. The chain couples TRBV4-1 to TRBJ1-5; D ambiguous. The CDR3 spans 14 residues. From germline, CDR1 is MGHRA and CDR2 YSYEKL. Trimming left V 0 bases short and J 7 bases short, with 10 bases between. Here the CDR3 DNA reads TGCGCCAGCAGCCAAGATCATGGAGGACAGCCCCAGCATTTT. Translated, it gives CASSQDHGGQPQHF.

The rearrangement uses TRBV29-1 and TRBJ2-1, with D possibly being TRBD2 (6 bases). Per the germline V gene, CDR1 is SQVTM and CDR2 is ANQGSEA. The germline V and J ends were trimmed by 0 bases and 4 bases, with 10 bases remaining between them. The CDR3 sequence is 14 residues long. DNA for the CDR3: TGCAGCGTTGAAGATCGGGACTCGTACAATGAGCAGTTCTTC. Protein sequence: CSVEDRDSYNEQFF.

This chain uses TRBV5-6 with TRBJ2-5, with no clear D. CDR3 size: 14 residues. CDR1 is SGHDT, CDR2 YYEEEE, per germline. Trimming stripped 4 bases from V and 5 bases from J, with 15 bases between. As DNA, the CDR3 is TGTGCCAGCAGCACCGGGCTTCCCGGGGAGACCCAGTACTTC. This encodes CASSTGLPGETQYF.

The V gene is TRBV6-1, the J gene TRBJ2-5; the D gene is possibly TRBD2 (7 bases). CDR1 and CDR2 from the germline V gene are MNHNS and SASEGT. The CDR3 totals 15 residues. Trimming removed 3 bases at V and 5 bases at J, with 16 bases between. The CDR3: CASSDMRGGAETQYF. In DNA, the CDR3 is TGTGCCAGCAGTGATATGAGAGGGGGGGCCGAGACCCAGTACTTC.

The genes are TRBV29-1 and TRBJ1-3; 7 positions match TRBD1. This CDR3 comprises 18 residues. With V trimmed by 4 bases and J by 0 bases, 15 bases remained unmatched. Germline V gene lookup returns CDR1 SQVTM and CDR2 ANQGSEA. CDR3 sequence reads: CSVVDFQGGSHSGNTIYF. The CDR3 DNA is TGCAGCGTTGTGGATTTTCAGGGGGGCAGTCACTCTGGAAACACCATATATTTT.

J is TRBJ2-1 and V is TRBV27; D possibly corresponds to TRBD2 (5 bases). Trimming left V 3 bases short and J 0 bases short, with 18 bases between. CDR1 and CDR2 from the germline V gene are MNHEY and SMNVEV (reference sequence). CDR3 size: 18 residues. The CDR3 sequence is CASSLGESKVGSYNEQFF. CDR3 bases: TGTGCCAGCAGTTTGGGAGAATCAAAAGTGGGCTCCTACAATGAGCAGTTCTTC.

The V call is TRBV4-1, the J call TRBJ2-1; D ambiguous. V lost 0 bases and J 11 bases, leaving 11 bases between the germline ends. The CDR3 spans 13 residues. CDR1 and CDR2 (germline): MGHRA, YSYEKL. The CDR3 DNA follows: TGCGCCAGCAGCCAAGATGTACGGCGCAAGCAGTTCTTC. Its translation is CASSQDVRRKQFF.

The chain employs TRBV5-6 and TRBJ2-7; D is ambiguous. The CDR3 is 13 residues long. CDR1 SGHDT and CDR2 YYEEEE come from the germline V gene. Between the trimmed V and J ends, which lost 2 bases and 0 bases, there was a span of 6 bases. The CDR3 loop is CASSLPVSYEQYF. The CDR3 bases are TGTGCCAGCAGCTTACCAGTCTCCTACGAGCAGTACTTC.

V usage is TRBV5-1 and J usage is TRBJ2-2, with 10 bases that match TRBD1. Germline loops: CDR1 SGHRS, CDR2 YFSETQ. The J segment lost 7 bases and the V segment lost 2 bases, leaving 11 bases of the junction unmatched. This CDR3 is built from 17 residues. CDR3 amino acids: CASSFHGRDRGNGELFF. CDR3 DNA: TGCGCCAGCAGCTTTCATGGCCGGGACAGGGGTAACGGGGAGCTGTTTTTT.

The chain joins TRBV5-1 to TRBJ2-3, with TRBD2 identical over 7 bases. The trim removed 1 base at V and 2 bases at J, leaving 7 bases unmatched. Germline CDR1 and CDR2: SGHRS and YFSETQ. CDR3 length: 16 amino acids. CDR3 DNA sequence: TGCGCCAGCAGCTTGCGCCTAGCGGAGATCACAGATACGCAGTATTTT. Protein: CASSLRLAEITDTQYF.

The chain joins TRBV5-5 to TRBJ2-3, with TRBD2 matching 13 bases. The ends lost 3 bases at V and 6 bases at J; junction bases unmatched: 7. The CDR3 is made up of 16 amino acids. Germline CDR1 reads SGHKS; CDR2 reads YYEKEE (reference sequence). The CDR3 region has the DNA TGTGCCAGCAGCTCCGGGACTAGCGGGGTAGTCGATACGCAGTATTTT. Translated: CASSSGTSGVVDTQYF. Together with reference TRBV5-5 and TRBJ2-3, the CDR3 gives the full variable domain: DAGVTQSPTHLIKTRGQQVTLRCSPISGHKSVSWYQQVLGQGPQFIFQYYEKEERGRGNFPDRFSARQFPNYSSELNVNALLLGDSALYLCASSSGTSGVVDTQYFGPGTRLTVL.

The chain uses TRBV6-4 and TRBJ2-1, with 8 bases lining up with TRBD1. This CDR3 region has 15 residues. Germline CDR1 reads MRHNA; CDR2 reads SNTAGT. CDR3 region: CASREGQGAQFEQFF. The CDR3, as DNA: TGTGCGTCAAGGGAAGGACAGGGTGCACAATTCGAGCAGTTCTTC.

The chain carries TRBV27 and TRBJ2-7; 14 bases map to TRBD2. Losses at the gene ends were 4 bases for V and 3 bases for J; bases not matched to a gene: 8. The V gene's germline CDR1 is MNHEY and CDR2 SMNVEV (reference sequence). The CDR3 loop spans 17 amino acids. DNA of the CDR3: TGTGCCAGCAGTTCCTACAGGACTAGCGGGAGGATCTACGAGCAGTACTTC. Its translation is CASSSYRTSGRIYEQYF.

The chain has TRBV7-3 and TRBJ2-7; possibly TRBD1 or TRBD2 for D (5 bases each). The germline V gene encodes CDR1 SGHTA and CDR2 FQGTGA. Trimming cost V 4 bases and J 3 bases, with 16 bases left between them. The CDR3 contains 15 residues. Here the CDR3 DNA reads TGTGCCAGCAGCTCGGGGCTCAAGAGGGGCTACGAGCAGTACTTC. This sequence encodes CASSSGLKRGYEQYF.

This clone was seen only a few times. The chain links TRBV7-2 to TRBJ1-3; D is unresolved. The CDR3 has 16 amino acids. Germline-derived CDR1 and CDR2 are SGHTA and FQGNSA. V was trimmed by 6 bases and J by 3 bases, leaving 18 bases between them. The DNA of the CDR3 is TGTGCCAGCAGTCAAACATTCGGCCCCCTTGGAAACACCATATATTTT. Protein product: CASSQTFGPLGNTIYF.

V usage is TRBV7-3 and J usage is TRBJ1-6; a possible D gene is TRBD1 (5 bases). The germline V gene has CDR1 SGHTA and CDR2 FQGTGA. The V end was cut by 0 bases, the J end by 2 bases, with 5 bases between. The CDR3 contains 15 residues. This chain's CDR3 is CASSLTGAYNSPLHF. CDR3 coding DNA: TGTGCCAGCAGCTTAACAGGGGCCTATAATTCACCCCTCCACTTT.

V is TRBV28 and J is TRBJ2-5; D is possibly TRBD1 or TRBD2 (6 bases each). The CDR3 is made up of 13 amino acids. Trimming removed 5 bases at V and 5 bases at J, with 12 bases between. Germline-derived CDR1 and CDR2 are MDHEN and SYDVKM. The CDR3 bases are TGTGCCAGCAGTCTCGGGGGCAGGGAGACCCAGTACTTC. Its translation is CASSLGGRETQYF.

J is TRBJ1-4 and V is TRBV5-1; no reliable D call. Germline V lookup: CDR1 SGHRS, CDR2 YFSETQ. The V end lost 4 bases, the J end lost 6 bases, and 13 bases lay between the germline ends. This CDR3 region has 14 residues. The CDR3 nucleotides are TGCGCCAGCAGCCCCACAAACCCGGATGAAAAACTGTTTTTT. Translated: CASSPTNPDEKLFF.